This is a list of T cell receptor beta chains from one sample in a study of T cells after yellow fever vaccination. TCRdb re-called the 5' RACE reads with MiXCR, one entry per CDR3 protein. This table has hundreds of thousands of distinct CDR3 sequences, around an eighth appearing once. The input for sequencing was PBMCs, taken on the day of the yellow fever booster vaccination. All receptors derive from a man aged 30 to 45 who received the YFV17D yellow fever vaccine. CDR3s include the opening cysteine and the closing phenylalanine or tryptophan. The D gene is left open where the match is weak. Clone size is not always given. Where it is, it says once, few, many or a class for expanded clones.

TGTGCCAGCTCACCGGGGGCAACTAATGAAAAACTGTTTTTT,CASSPGATNEKLFF,TRBV18,-,TRBJ1-4,many
TGTGCCAGCAAAACGCGGTCCTATAATTCACCCCTCCACTTT,CASKTRSYNSPLHF,TRBV27,-,TRBJ1-6,many
TGCGCCAGCAGCCGAGGACTAGCGGGAGGGCCGCTCAATGAGCAGTTCTTC,CASSRGLAGGPLNEQFF,TRBV5-1,TRBD2,TRBJ2-1,-
TGTGCCAGCAGCCGGAGGCGGACAGGCGAACTCAATCAGCCCCAGCATTTT,CASSRRRTGELNQPQHF,TRBV12-3/TRBV12-4,TRBD1,TRBJ1-5,-
TGTGCCAGCAGTTACGATCAAGCTACTAGCACAGATACGCAGTATTTT,CASSYDQATSTDTQYF,TRBV6-2/TRBV6-3,-,TRBJ2-3,-
TGTGCCTGGGGGGGAGGGATTAAGACCCAGTACTTC,CAWGGGIKTQYF,TRBV30,TRBD2,TRBJ2-5,-
TGTGCCAGCAGCTTAGAGGACAGCTATCAGCCCCAGCATTTT,CASSLEDSYQPQHF,TRBV7-8,-,TRBJ1-5,few
TGTGCCTGGAAAGGAGCGCAGAATGAGCAGTTCTTC,CAWKGAQNEQFF,TRBV30,-,TRBJ2-1,-
TGTGCCATCGCGGGACAGTGGTACGAGCAGTACTTC,CAIAGQWYEQYF,TRBV10-3,-,TRBJ2-7,-
TGCAGTGCTAGAGATGCGACGGTACAAGAGACCCAGTACTTC,CSARDATVQETQYF,TRBV20-1,-,TRBJ2-5,-
TGTGCCAGCAGCCCCTCATTAGATCAGCCCCAGCATTTT,CASSPSLDQPQHF,TRBV7-2,-,TRBJ1-5,-
TGTGCCAGCAGCACCGACAGCTACGAGCAGTACTTC,CASSTDSYEQYF,TRBV7-2,-,TRBJ2-7,-
TGTGCCAGCTCACTCAAGACAGGGCTGAAAGATACGCAGTATTTT,CASSLKTGLKDTQYF,TRBV18,TRBD1,TRBJ2-3,-
TGTGCCAGCAGTTTATCGCGAGCGGCTGGGGCCAACGTCCTGACTTTC,CASSLSRAAGANVLTF,TRBV27,-,TRBJ2-6,-
TGCAGTGCAAGGACTAGCGGGAAGATGACAGATACGCAGTATTTT,CSARTSGKMTDTQYF,TRBV20-1,TRBD2,TRBJ2-3,-
TGTGCCAGCAGTCCTCAATTTTGGGGCACTGAAGCTTTCTTT,CASSPQFWGTEAFF,TRBV6-1,-,TRBJ1-1,-
TGTGCCAGCAGCCAAGATCCGCACGGATTCTATGGCTACACCTTC,CASSQDPHGFYGYTF,TRBV3-1,-,TRBJ1-2,few
TGTGCCAGCAGCTTAGCCGGGGGGCACTATAGCAATCAGCCCCAGCATTTT,CASSLAGGHYSNQPQHF,TRBV7-9,-,TRBJ1-5,-
TGTGCCTTTGACAGGGGGCCTGGGAATGAGCAGTTCTTC,CAFDRGPGNEQFF,TRBV30,TRBD1,TRBJ2-1,-
TGCGCCAGCAGCCAAAACACAGGTTACAATCAGCCCCAGCATTTT,CASSQNTGYNQPQHF,TRBV4-3,-,TRBJ1-5,-
TGTGCCAGCAGCCGGGACTTACGAAGCTCCTACGAGCAGTACTTC,CASSRDLRSSYEQYF,TRBV7-9,-,TRBJ2-7,few
TGCGCCAGCAGCCAAGGCCGAAATCAGCCCCAGCATTTT,CASSQGRNQPQHF,TRBV4-3,-,TRBJ1-5,many
TGTGCCATCAGCGGCAGGGTTGATACCTACTCCTACGAGCAGTACTTC,CAISGRVDTYSYEQYF,TRBV10-3,-,TRBJ2-7,-
TGTGCCAGCAGCGTAAGGGACAGCCCAAATTACGAGCAGTACTTC,CASSVRDSPNYEQYF,TRBV9,TRBD1,TRBJ2-7,-
TGTGCCAGCAATCTTCTTTCCTACGAGCAGTACTTC,CASNLLSYEQYF,TRBV2,-,TRBJ2-7,-
TGTGCCAGCAGTTACGAAGCTTCCAATGAGCAGTTCTTC,CASSYEASNEQFF,TRBV6-5,-,TRBJ2-1,-
TGCGCCAGCAGTCTGCCCGCTAAAATTGGGACCAGAGGGGGATTTGGAGAGACCCAGTACTTC,CASSLPAKIGTRGGFGETQYF,TRBV10-2,-,TRBJ2-5,-